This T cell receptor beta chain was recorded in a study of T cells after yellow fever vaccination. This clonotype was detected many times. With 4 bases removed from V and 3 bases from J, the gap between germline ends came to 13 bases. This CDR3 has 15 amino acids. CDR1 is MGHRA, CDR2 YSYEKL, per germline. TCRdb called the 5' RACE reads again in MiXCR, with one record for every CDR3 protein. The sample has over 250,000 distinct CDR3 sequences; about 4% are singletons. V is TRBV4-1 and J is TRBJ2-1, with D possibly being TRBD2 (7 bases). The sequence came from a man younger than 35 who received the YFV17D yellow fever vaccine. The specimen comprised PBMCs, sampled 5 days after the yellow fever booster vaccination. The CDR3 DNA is TGCGCCAGCAGCCCGCGGGGGCCACTCTACAATGAGCAGTTCTTC. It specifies CASSPRGPLYNEQFF.